The entry that follows covers one T cell receptor beta chain sequence. V lost 5 bases and J 5 bases, leaving 12 bases between the germline ends. The CDR3 consists of 13 residues. From germline, CDR1 is MNHEY and CDR2 SVGAGI. This entry belongs to a study of blood T cell repertoires in COVID-19. Study-level background: Samples representing acute and convalescent COVID-19 were sourced from the United States, Italy and Spain. PBMCs, B-cell-depleted T cells, or T cells provided the cDNA or gDNA that made up the material.

In the original workflow: From reference gene primer amplification, estimates of nucleated cell counts were derived. The table came from immunoSEQ multiplex PCR; TCRdb's copy has only in-frame clones and leaves some out. For V, J and clone size, that table is used; D and trimming come from the DNA. The table records roughly 90,000 clones, roughly nine tenths of them present only once. The V and J genes are TRBV6-5 and TRBJ2-5; D is possibly TRBD2 (6 bases). Sequencing used peripheral blood. The sequence was obtained from an elderly woman with active COVID-19. CDR3 sequence reads: CASSQTSRETQYF. CDR3 coding DNA: TGTGCCAGCAGTCAAACTAGCAGGGAGACCCAGTACTTC.